This entry describes one T cell receptor (beta chain). Enrollment of patients from Seattle took place during active infection, with longitudinal follow-up. The entry originates in a study of blood T cell repertoires in COVID-19. Study in general: Acute and convalescent COVID-19 samples came from the United States, Italy and Spain. In each case, the material was cDNA or gDNA derived from T cells, B-cell-depleted T cells, or PBMCs.

Original methodology: By means of reference gene primer amplification, nucleated cell counts were estimated. The method was immunoSEQ multiplex PCR; TCRdb's version includes in-frame clones alone and lacks a portion of them. That table gives V, J and clone size, and the DNA gave D and trimming. The sample records about 180,000 clones, about three quarters being singletons. Trimming took 7 bases from V and 8 from J; bases not matched to a gene: 11. Germline V gives CDR1 MNHEY, CDR2 SVGAGI. CDR3 size: 14 residues. Sequenced sample: peripheral blood. The chain joins TRBV6-5 to TRBJ1-5; TRBD1 matches 7 bases. The source is a woman of 80 years or more with COVID-19, enrolled during active disease. The CDR3 spells CASKYTGAVEPQHF. The CDR3 DNA is TGTGCCAGCAAATATACAGGGGCGGTGGAGCCCCAGCATTTT.